This T cell receptor beta chain was sequenced in a study of CD8+CD57+ T cells in acquired aplastic anemia. The overall study: For CD4+ cells, healthy donors had an average of about 10.8 million reads.

The CDR3 is 12 amino acids. Germline values: CDR1 KGHDR, CDR2 SFDVKD. Trimming took 9 bases from V and 6 from J, leaving 11 bases between them. Comments on this clonotype: Its antigen is as yet unknown.

Genomic DNA acted as the template from which TCR beta VDJ combination and CDR3 sequence profiling were carried out. TCRdb used MiXCR to reprocess the reads, holding one entry per CDR3 protein. The table includes about 180,000 distinct CDR3 sequences, approximately 46% detected once. Study outcomes and limitations: Patients and controls shared 25 to 35 CD8+ CDR3 sequences, which appeared highly expressed in patients and within their immunodominant clones. Patients and healthy controls showed no significant CD8+ Simpson's diversity difference.

The sequenced sample was sorted CD4+, CD8+, or CD8+CD57+ T cells (not recorded which) from PBMCs. The chain has TRBV24-1 and TRBJ2-1, with D perhaps TRBD1 or TRBD2 (7 bases each). This TCR came from a human donor in good health. CDR3 loop: CATGRGLNEQFF. CDR3 DNA: TGTGCCACCGGGAGGGGGCTCAATGAGCAGTTCTTC.